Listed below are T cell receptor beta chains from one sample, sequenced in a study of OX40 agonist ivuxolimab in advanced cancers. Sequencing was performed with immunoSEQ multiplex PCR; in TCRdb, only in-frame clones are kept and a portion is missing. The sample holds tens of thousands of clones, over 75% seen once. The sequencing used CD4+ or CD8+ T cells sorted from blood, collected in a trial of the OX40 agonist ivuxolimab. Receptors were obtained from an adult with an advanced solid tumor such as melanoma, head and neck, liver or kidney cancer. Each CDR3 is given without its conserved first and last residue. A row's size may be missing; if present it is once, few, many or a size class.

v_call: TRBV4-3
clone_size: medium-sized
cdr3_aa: ASSQALRTGYSYEQY

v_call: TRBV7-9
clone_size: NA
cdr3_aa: ASSLVRGQSYGYT

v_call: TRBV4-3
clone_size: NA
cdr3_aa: ASSQDPGGTGVDEQF

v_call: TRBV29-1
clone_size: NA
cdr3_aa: SVVVGSTDTQY

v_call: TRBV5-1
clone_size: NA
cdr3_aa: ASSYTTGFHEQY

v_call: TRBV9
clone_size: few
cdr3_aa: ASSYTSAGMGDEQY

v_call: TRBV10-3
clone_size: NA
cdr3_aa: AISEEGQGLYEQY

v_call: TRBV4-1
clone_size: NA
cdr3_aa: ASSPPPWGNTEAF

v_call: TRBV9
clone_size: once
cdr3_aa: ASSVALAGGSNTGELF

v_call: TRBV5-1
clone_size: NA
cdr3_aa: ASRLVTGGHGYT

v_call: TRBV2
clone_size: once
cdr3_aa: ASSSGRSYNEQF

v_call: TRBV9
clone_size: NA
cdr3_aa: ASSVERGSYEQY

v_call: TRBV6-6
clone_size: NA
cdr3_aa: ASSSGGTGVHEQY

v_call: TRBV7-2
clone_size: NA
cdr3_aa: ASSLASALSPNTEAF

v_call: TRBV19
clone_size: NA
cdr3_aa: ASSIWGSYEQY

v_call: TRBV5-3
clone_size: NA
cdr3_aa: ASSLLGGNKNIQY

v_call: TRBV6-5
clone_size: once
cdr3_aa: ASFPDMWNTEAF

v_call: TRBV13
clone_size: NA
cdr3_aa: ASSLVAFANTGELF

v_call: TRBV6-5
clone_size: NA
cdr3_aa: ASSYSLTPRSYEQY

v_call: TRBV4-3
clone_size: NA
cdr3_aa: ASSHTQGGDYEQY

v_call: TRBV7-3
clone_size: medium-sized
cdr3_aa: ASSFGGYGYEQY

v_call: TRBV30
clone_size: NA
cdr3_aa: AWSWLGGPDTQY

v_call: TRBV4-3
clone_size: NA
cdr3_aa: ASSQDRLFPYNEQF